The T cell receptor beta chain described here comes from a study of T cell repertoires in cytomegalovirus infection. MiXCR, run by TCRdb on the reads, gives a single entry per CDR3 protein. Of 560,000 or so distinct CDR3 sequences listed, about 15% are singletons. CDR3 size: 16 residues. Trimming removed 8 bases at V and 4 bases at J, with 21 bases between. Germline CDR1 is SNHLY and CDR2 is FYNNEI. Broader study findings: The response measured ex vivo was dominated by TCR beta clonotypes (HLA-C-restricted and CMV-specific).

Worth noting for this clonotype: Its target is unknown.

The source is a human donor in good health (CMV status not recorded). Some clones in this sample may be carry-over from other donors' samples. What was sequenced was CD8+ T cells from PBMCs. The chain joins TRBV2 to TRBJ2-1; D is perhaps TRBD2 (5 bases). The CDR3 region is CASPLDRVAQYNEQFF. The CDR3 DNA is TGTGCCAGCCCCTTGGATCGGGTAGCGCAGTACAATGAGCAGTTCTTC.